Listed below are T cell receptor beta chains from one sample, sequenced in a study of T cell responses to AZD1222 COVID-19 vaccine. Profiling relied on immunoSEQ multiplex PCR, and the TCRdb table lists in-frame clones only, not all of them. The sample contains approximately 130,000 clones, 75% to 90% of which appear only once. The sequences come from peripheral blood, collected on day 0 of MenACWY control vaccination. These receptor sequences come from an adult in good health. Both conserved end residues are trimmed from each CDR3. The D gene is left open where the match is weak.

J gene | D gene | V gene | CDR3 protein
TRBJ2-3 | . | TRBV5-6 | ASGPIASTDTQY
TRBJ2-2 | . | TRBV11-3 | ASSPFANTGELF
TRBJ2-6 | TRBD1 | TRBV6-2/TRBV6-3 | ASSSNLNRGPSSGANVLT
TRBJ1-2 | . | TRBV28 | ASTFPSRDGYGYT
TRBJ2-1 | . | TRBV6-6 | ASSGFGYEQF
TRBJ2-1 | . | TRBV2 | ASSGRNNVYNEQF
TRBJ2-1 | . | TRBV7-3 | ASSPGKGGSYNEQF
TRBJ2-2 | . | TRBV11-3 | ASGELRGTGELF
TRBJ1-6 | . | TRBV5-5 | ASSDTGSFYSPLH
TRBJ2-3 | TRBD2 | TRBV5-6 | ASSFGLAGADTQY
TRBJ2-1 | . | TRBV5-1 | ASSLPRTDRYYNEQF
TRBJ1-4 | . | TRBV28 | ASRPPGDHEKLF
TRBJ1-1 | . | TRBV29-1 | SVAGQQNTEAF
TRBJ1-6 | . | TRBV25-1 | ASRDNSPLH
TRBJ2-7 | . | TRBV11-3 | ASSRSGDYEQY
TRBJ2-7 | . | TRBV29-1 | SVVAGANEQY
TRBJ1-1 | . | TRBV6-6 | ASSAQGSRTEAF
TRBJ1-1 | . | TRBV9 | ASSPGDSLPNTEAF
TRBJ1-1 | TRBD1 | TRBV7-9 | ASSLDIGGWNTEAF
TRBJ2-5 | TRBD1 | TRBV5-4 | ASSQQGSVETQY
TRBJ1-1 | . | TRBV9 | ASSPTGTSTEAF
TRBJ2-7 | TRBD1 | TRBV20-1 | SASTGQAFSYEQY
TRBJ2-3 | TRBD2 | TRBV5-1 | ASSLTSGRATDTQY
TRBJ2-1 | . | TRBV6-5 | ASTSQGHSYNEQF
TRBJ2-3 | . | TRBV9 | ASSPVGASTDTQY
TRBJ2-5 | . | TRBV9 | ASSVGGGLAQETQY
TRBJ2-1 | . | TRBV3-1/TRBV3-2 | ASSQYSGDEQF
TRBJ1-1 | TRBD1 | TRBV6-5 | ASSYFGDRGTTEAF
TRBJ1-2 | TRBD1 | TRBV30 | AWSVPRGGDYGYT
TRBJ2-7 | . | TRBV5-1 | ASSPGGGAYEQY
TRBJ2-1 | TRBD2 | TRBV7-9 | ASSQGTTHNEQF
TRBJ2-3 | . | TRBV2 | ASSVAPDTQY
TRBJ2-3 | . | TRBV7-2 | ASSLARYVSASTDTQY
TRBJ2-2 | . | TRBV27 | ASSFRGRTGELF
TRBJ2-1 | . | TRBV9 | ASSVGQTEQF
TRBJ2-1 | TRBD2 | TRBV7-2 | ASSLSLAGGNEQF
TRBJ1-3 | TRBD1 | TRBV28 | ASRSTGGGNTIY
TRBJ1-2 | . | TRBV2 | ASRGGTYGYT
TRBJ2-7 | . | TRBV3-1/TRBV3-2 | ASSLTGTYEQY
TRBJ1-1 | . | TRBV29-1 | SVDRALNTEAF
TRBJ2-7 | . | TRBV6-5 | ASSYWEGREQY
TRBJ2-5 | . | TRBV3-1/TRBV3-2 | ASSHRGGETQY
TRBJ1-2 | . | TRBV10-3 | AITGTSNYGYT
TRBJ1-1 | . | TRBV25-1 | ASLGPPGGEAF
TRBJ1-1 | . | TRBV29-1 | SVDRVNTEAF
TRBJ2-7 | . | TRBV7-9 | ASSLIGAPAYEQY
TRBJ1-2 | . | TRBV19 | ASRLGAEGYT
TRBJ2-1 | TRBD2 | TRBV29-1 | SADLLASGRSNEQF
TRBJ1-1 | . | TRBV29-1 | SVAFRGMNTEAF
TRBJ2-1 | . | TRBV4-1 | ASSQGWTANNEQF